The rows below give T cell receptor beta chains drawn from one sample of a study. TCRdb reprocessed the RT-PCR reads via MiXCR and lists one record per CDR3 protein. The table includes about 680,000 distinct CDR3 sequences, over 12% detected once. Source material: memory CD4+ T cells from blood. The receptors stem from a female donor in good health, serving as a healthy control. Both conserved end residues are part of each CDR3. D genes are given only for firm matches. Some rows have no size entry. The others give once, few or many, or a class for an expanded clone.

abundance: few; j_gene: TRBJ1-4; v_gene: TRBV7-9; d_gene: .; CDR3nt: TGTGCCAGCAGCCGTATGACAGGCCTAAATGAAAAACTGTTTTTT; CDR3aa: CASSRMTGLNEKLFF
abundance: few; j_gene: TRBJ2-3; v_gene: TRBV29-1; d_gene: .; CDR3nt: TGCAGCGTTGATGGTCTTCTTGGGGGAGTAGATACGCAGTATTTT; CDR3aa: CSVDGLLGGVDTQYF
abundance: .; j_gene: TRBJ2-5; v_gene: TRBV20-1; d_gene: TRBD2; CDR3nt: TGCAGTGCTAGTACCGGGACTACACAGAAGACCCAGTACTTC; CDR3aa: CSASTGTTQKTQYF
abundance: few; j_gene: TRBJ1-4; v_gene: TRBV5-1; d_gene: .; CDR3nt: TGCGCCAGCAGCCCGACCCACTGGAGTGAAAAACTGTTTTTT; CDR3aa: CASSPTHWSEKLFF
abundance: many; j_gene: TRBJ2-5; v_gene: TRBV7-2; d_gene: .; CDR3nt: TGTGCCAGCAGCTTAGGGGTAGTCCAAGAGACCCAGTACTTC; CDR3aa: CASSLGVVQETQYF
abundance: .; j_gene: TRBJ2-7; v_gene: TRBV20-1; d_gene: TRBD1; CDR3nt: TGCAGTGCTAGAGGAGCCCCGACAGGGGGTTCCTACGAGCAGTACTTC; CDR3aa: CSARGAPTGGSYEQYF
abundance: .; j_gene: TRBJ1-4; v_gene: TRBV18; d_gene: .; CDR3nt: TGTGCCAGCTCACCGAACGAGGATGAAAAACTGTTTTTT; CDR3aa: CASSPNEDEKLFF
abundance: .; j_gene: TRBJ2-7; v_gene: TRBV5-1; d_gene: .; CDR3nt: TGCGCCAGCAGCGTAAAGGGGGTCTACGAGCAGTACTTC; CDR3aa: CASSVKGVYEQYF
abundance: few; j_gene: TRBJ1-1; v_gene: TRBV4-3; d_gene: TRBD1; CDR3nt: TGCGCCAGCAGCCCCAAGACAGGGGGGAACACTGAAGCTTTCTTT; CDR3aa: CASSPKTGGNTEAFF
abundance: .; j_gene: TRBJ2-1; v_gene: TRBV5-1; d_gene: TRBD2; CDR3nt: TGCGCCAGCAGCTCCCAACCACTAGCGGGTTCCTACAATGAGCAGTTCTTC; CDR3aa: CASSSQPLAGSYNEQFF
abundance: few; j_gene: TRBJ2-7; v_gene: TRBV7-2; d_gene: .; CDR3nt: TGTGCCAGCAGCTTAGTGGGCGGTGATGCGAGCTCCTACGAGCAGTACTTC; CDR3aa: CASSLVGGDASSYEQYF
abundance: few; j_gene: TRBJ2-6; v_gene: TRBV20-1; d_gene: .; CDR3nt: TGCAGTGCTGGCCCTGCAGGGACCGGGGCCAACGTCCTGACTTTC; CDR3aa: CSAGPAGTGANVLTF
abundance: few; j_gene: TRBJ2-2; v_gene: TRBV20-1; d_gene: .; CDR3nt: TGCAGTGCTAGACGGGGACCTTTTGGGGCCGGGGAGCTGTTTTTT; CDR3aa: CSARRGPFGAGELFF
abundance: .; j_gene: TRBJ1-1; v_gene: TRBV24-1; d_gene: .; CDR3nt: TGTGCCACCAGTGATTTTCTTTCAGATGAAGCTTTCTTT; CDR3aa: CATSDFLSDEAFF
abundance: .; j_gene: TRBJ1-1; v_gene: TRBV7-6; d_gene: .; CDR3nt: TGTGCCAGCAGCTTTATCGGGGATAAAGCTTTCTTT; CDR3aa: CASSFIGDKAFF
abundance: .; j_gene: TRBJ1-5; v_gene: TRBV12-3/TRBV12-4; d_gene: TRBD1; CDR3nt: TGTGCCAGCACCCTACAACAGGGGGCCGGCAATCAGCCCCAGCATTTT; CDR3aa: CASTLQQGAGNQPQHF
abundance: .; j_gene: TRBJ2-1; v_gene: TRBV2; d_gene: TRBD1; CDR3nt: TGTGCCAGCAAACAGGGGATGAACAATGAGCAGTTCTTC; CDR3aa: CASKQGMNNEQFF